This TCR beta chain is from a study of blood T cell repertoires in COVID-19. Clones were read by immunoSEQ multiplex PCR, and TCRdb kept only the in-frame ones, dropping some. The data contain roughly 410,000 clones, 70% to 90% of them singletons. The CDR3 length is 15 residues. The V and J ends lost 4 bases and 2 bases, in that order; junction bases with no gene match: 5. Germline CDR1 and CDR2: SGDLS and YYNGEE. This clonotype originated in a man aged 35 to 55 with acute or convalescent COVID-19. The sample was peripheral blood. The chain joins TRBV9 to TRBJ2-7; 11 nucleotides line up with TRBD2. Here the CDR3 reads CASSHGTSGTYEQYF. The DNA of the CDR3 is TGTGCCAGCAGCCATGGGACTAGCGGAACCTACGAGCAGTACTTC. Full variable domain (remainder filled in from reference TRBV9 and TRBJ2-7): DSGVTQTPKHLITATGQRVTLRCSPRSGDLSVYWYQQSLDQGLQFLIQYYNGEERAKGNILERFSAQQFPDLHSELNLSSLELGDSALYFCASSHGTSGTYEQYFGPGTRLTVT.